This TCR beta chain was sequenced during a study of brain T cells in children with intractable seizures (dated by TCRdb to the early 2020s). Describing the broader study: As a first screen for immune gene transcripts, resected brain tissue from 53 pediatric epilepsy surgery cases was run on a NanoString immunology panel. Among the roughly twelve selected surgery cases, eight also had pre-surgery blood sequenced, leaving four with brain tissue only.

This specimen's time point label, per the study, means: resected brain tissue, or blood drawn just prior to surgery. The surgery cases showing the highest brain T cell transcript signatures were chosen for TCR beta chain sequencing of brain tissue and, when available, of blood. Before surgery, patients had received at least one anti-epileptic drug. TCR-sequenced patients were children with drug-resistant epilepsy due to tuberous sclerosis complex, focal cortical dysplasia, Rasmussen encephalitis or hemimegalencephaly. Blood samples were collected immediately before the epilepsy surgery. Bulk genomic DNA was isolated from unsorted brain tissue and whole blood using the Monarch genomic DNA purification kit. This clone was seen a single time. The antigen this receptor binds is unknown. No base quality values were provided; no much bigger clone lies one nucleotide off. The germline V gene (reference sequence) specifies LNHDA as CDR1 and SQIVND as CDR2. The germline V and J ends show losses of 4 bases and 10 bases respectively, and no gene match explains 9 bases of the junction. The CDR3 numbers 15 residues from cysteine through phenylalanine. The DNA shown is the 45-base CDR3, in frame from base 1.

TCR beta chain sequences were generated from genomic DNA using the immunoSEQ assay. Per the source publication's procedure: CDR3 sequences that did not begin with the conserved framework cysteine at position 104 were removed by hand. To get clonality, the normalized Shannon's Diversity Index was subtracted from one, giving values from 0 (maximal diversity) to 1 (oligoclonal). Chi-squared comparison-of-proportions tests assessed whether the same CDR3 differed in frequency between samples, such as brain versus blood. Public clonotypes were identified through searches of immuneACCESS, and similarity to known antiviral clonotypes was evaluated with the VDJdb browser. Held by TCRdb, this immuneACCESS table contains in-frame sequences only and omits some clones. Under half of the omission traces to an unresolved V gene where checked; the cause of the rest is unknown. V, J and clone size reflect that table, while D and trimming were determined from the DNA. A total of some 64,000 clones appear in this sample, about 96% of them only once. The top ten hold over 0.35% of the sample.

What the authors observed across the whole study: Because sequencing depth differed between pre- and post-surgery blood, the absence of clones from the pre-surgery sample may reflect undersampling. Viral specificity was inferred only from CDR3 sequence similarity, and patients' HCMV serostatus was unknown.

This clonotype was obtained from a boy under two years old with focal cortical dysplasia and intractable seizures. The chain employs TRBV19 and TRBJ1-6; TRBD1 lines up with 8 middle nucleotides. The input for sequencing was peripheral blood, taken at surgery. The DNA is TGTGCCAGTAGTAGGACAGGGAATTTGGAGTCACCCCTCCACTTT. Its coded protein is CASSRTGNLESPLHF.